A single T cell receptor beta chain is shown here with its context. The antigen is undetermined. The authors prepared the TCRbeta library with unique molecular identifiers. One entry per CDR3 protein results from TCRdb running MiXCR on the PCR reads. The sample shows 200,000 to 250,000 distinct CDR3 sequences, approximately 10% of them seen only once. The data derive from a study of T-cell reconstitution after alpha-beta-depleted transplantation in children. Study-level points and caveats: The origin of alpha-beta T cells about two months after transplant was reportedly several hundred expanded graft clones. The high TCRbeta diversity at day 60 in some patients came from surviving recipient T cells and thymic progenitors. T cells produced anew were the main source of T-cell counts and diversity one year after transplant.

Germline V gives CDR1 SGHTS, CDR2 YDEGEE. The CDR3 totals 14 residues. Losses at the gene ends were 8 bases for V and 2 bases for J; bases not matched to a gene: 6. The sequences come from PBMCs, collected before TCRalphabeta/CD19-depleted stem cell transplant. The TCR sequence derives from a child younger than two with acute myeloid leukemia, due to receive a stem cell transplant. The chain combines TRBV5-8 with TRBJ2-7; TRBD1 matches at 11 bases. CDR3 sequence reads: CASSDRGLTYEQYF. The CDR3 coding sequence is TGTGCCAGTTCGGACAGGGGGCTAACCTACGAGCAGTACTTC. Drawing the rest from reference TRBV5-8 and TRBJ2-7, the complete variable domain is EAGVTQSPTHLIKTRGQQATLRCSPISGHTSVYWYQQALGLGLQFLLWYDEGEERNRGNFPPRFSGRQFPNYSSELNVNALELEDSALYLCASSDRGLTYEQYFGPGTRLTVT.